This T cell receptor beta chain is from a study of T cell clones after liver transplantation. Study-level background: Tolerance: complete withdrawal held at least one year, liver enzymes staying within twice normal. Samples came pre-transplant, pre-randomization before withdrawal, and post-randomization after withdrawal ended.

Study results and caveats: These preliminary findings come from unstandardized post-transplant sampling times.

CD3+CD4+ and CD3+CD8+ cells were FACS-sorted from thawed unstimulated PBMCs. Sequenced by immunoSEQ multiplex PCR; TCRdb stores in-frame clones only, minus some. The sample holds over 5,500 clones, roughly 85% seen once. The CDR3 has 15 amino acids. Between the trimmed V and J ends, which lost 6 bases and 1 base, there was a span of 15 bases. Germline V gives CDR1 MNHNY, CDR2 SVGAGI (reference sequence). On this clone: Its antigen remains unidentified.

The chain carries TRBV6-6 and TRBJ1-1, with a weak D call TRBD1 (6 bases). The TCR was taken from a human patient who received a liver transplant. Some T cells may trace back to the graft donor. Material: CD8+ T cells from blood, obtained 24 months after liver transplant. This CDR3 is CASSWTEFPNTEAFF. Here the CDR3 DNA reads TGTGCCAGCAGCTGGACAGAGTTTCCGAACACTGAAGCTTTCTTT.